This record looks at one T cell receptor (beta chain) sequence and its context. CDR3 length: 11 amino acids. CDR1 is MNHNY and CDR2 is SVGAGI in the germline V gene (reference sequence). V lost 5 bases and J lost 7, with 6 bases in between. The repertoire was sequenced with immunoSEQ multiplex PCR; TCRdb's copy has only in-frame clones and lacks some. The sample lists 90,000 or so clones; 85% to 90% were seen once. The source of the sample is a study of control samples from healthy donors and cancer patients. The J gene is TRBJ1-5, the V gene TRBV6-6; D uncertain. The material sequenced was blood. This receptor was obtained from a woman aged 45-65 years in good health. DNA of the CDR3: TGTGCCAGCAGTGACGAACAGCCCCAGCATTTT. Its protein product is CASSDEQPQHF.